Listed below are T cell receptor beta chains from one sample, sequenced in a study of OX40 agonist ivuxolimab in advanced cancers. Libraries were prepared by immunoSEQ multiplex PCR; TCRdb keeps only in-frame clonotypes and omits some of them. The sample includes roughly 65,000 clones, roughly nine tenths seen only once; the top ten take less than 0.3%. This specimen consisted of CD4+ or CD8+ T cells sorted from blood, obtained in a trial of the OX40 agonist ivuxolimab. All receptors come from an adult with an advanced solid tumor such as melanoma, head and neck, liver or kidney cancer. Each CDR3 is given with its conserved first and last residue. The order of the fields is V gene, CDR3 length, J gene, CDR3 protein.

>TRBV28|14|TRBJ2-5
CASSVTRGWETQYF
>TRBV18|14|TRBJ2-4
CASSPGSPKNIQYF
>TRBV6-5|13|TRBJ1-1
CASSSQQGTEAFF
>TRBV27|15|TRBJ2-1
CASTPPGTYNNEQFF
>TRBV6-5|14|TRBJ2-5
CASSYLGGGETQYF
>TRBV5-1|13|TRBJ1-5
CASSGDSNQPQHF
>TRBV18|16|TRBJ2-7
CASSPSGRGSAYEQYF
>TRBV28|15|TRBJ2-2
CASSWTSGSAGELFF
>TRBV7-9|16|TRBJ1-3
CASSLAQGKSGNTIYF
>TRBV13|20|TRBJ2-6
CASSPGGQGPFSAGANVLTF
>TRBV7-3|13|TRBJ2-1
CASSLRDGLSPFF
>TRBV5-1|14|TRBJ2-5
CASSLIGGQETQYF
>TRBV5-8|15|TRBJ2-1
CASSFGGRPPNEQFF
>TRBV4-1|14|TRBJ1-2
CASSQGTGHYGYTF
>TRBV5-4|16|TRBJ2-5
CASSLAVTSGKETQYF
>TRBV15|15|TRBJ1-2
CATSRDSGADYGYTF
>TRBV6-1|15|TRBJ2-3
CASRSGQGMLDTQYF
>TRBV7-8|16|TRBJ2-5
CASSPRTSGRQETQYF
>TRBV6-6|13|TRBJ1-3
CASALGYGNTIYF
>TRBV25-1|15|TRBJ2-3
CASRRTSGSSDTQYF
>TRBV7-9|16|TRBJ2-3
CASSLAEVGGTDTQYF
>TRBV6-5|15|TRBJ2-2
CASSYGVSSTGELFF
>TRBV5-4|13|TRBJ2-3
CASSLSSTDTQYF
>TRBV28|15|TRBJ2-7
CASSFLGQGGGEQYF
>TRBV19|14|TRBJ1-6
CASRGDSYNSPLHF
>TRBV2|13|TRBJ2-7
CASSRDSLYEQYF
>TRBV19|13|TRBJ1-5
CASSFRGSQPQHF
>TRBV27|14|TRBJ2-2
CASTGVRNTGELFF
>TRBV10-1|18|TRBJ2-3
CASRIPGLLYTSTDTQYF
>TRBV19|13|TRBJ1-1
CASSIDGNTEAFF
>TRBV18|14|TRBJ1-1
CASSERQGNTEAFF
>TRBV14|12|TRBJ2-1
CASSQKGTSKFF
>TRBV19|15|TRBJ1-5
CASSILQEGNQPQHF
>TRBV5-4|13|TRBJ1-5
CASSLDLQGPQHF
>TRBV2|15|TRBJ1-3
CASSEDRDSGNTIYF
>TRBV27|13|TRBJ2-3
CASSRLGTDTQYF
>TRBV7-6|13|TRBJ1-5
CASSLAGSQPQHF
>TRBV6-6|12|TRBJ2-1
CATTRLGDEQFF
>TRBV19|16|TRBJ2-1
CASSIVFSGAHNEQFF
>TRBV21-1|13|TRBJ1-4
CASLSLAGEKLFF
>TRBV5-1|14|TRBJ2-7
CASSLGQGAEEQYF
>TRBV9|20|TRBJ2-1
CASSAQDGGPSWDGWYEQFF
>TRBV11-2|14|TRBJ2-1
CASSPGRLYNEQFF
>TRBV25-1|11|TRBJ2-7
CASSVSYEQYF
>TRBV28|14|TRBJ2-7
CASSLITPLYEQYF
>TRBV2|10|TRBJ2-7
CASTLYEQYF
>TRBV15|13|TRBJ2-5
CATSRDLRETQYF
>TRBV30|10|TRBJ1-1
CAWDSGTSHF
>TRBV6-5|13|TRBJ1-4
CASSYSSNEKLFF
>TRBV29-1|13|TRBJ2-7
CSVEGGSGYEQYF
>TRBV7-9|19|TRBJ2-2
CASSPLTGTSGSGTGELFF
>TRBV28|15|TRBJ2-5
CASSFGVGGPETQYF
>TRBV27|13|TRBJ1-2
CASSSVAGGSFTF
>TRBV6-5|13|TRBJ1-2
CASSNTGGYGYTF
>TRBV5-1|15|TRBJ2-7
CASSLATGVSYEQYF
>TRBV9|15|TRBJ2-5
CASSVGILAEETQYF
>TRBV5-6|14|TRBJ1-2
CASRGIASNYGYTF
>TRBV19|15|TRBJ2-2
CASSRAGGWTGELFF
>TRBV11-2|16|TRBJ2-1
CASSLTSGRTHNEQFF